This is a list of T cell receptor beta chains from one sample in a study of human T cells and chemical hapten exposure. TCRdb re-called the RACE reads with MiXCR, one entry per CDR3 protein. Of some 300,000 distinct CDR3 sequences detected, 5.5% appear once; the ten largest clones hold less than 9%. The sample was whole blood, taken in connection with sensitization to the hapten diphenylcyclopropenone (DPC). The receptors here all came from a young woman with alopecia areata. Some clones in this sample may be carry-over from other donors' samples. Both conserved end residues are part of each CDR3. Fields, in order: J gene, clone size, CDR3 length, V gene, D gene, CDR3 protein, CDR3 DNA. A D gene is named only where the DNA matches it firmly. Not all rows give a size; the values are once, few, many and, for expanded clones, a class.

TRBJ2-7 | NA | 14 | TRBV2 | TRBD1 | CASRTGGSSYEQYF | TGTGCCAGCAGGACAGGGGGGAGCTCCTACGAGCAGTACTTC
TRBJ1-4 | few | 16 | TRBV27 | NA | CASSLPSDTQLEKLFF | TGTGCCAGCAGTCTTCCATCCGACACACAGCTTGAAAAACTGTTTTTT
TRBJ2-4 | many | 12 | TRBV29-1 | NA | CSVGDLRAIQYF | TGCAGCGTTGGGGACCTGCGGGCCATTCAGTACTTC
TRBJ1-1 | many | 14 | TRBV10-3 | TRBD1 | CAITGDRGNTEAFF | TGTGCCATCACCGGGGACAGGGGGAACACTGAAGCTTTCTTT
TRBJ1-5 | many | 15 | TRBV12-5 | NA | CASGLYIGWNQPQHF | TGTGCTAGTGGTTTATACATAGGGTGGAATCAGCCCCAGCATTTT
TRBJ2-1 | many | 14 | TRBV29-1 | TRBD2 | CSVARLAGGNEQFF | TGCAGCGTTGCGAGGCTAGCGGGGGGGAATGAGCAGTTCTTC
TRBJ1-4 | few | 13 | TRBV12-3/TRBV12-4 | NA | CASSPETSEKLFF | TGTGCCAGCAGTCCCGAAACTAGTGAAAAACTGTTTTTT
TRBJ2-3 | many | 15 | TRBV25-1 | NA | CASSDPGIRTDTQYF | TGTGCCAGCAGTGATCCGGGGATCCGCACAGATACGCAGTATTTT
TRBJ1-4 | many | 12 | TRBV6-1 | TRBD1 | CASERTGEGMFF | TGTGCCAGCGAGAGGACAGGGGAGGGTATGTTTTTT
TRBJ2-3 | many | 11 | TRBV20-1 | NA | CSAAGRDTQYF | TGCAGTGCCGCGGGACGTGATACGCAGTATTTT
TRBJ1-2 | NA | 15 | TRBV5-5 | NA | CASSLGSAEPYGYTF | TGTGCCAGCAGCTTAGGATCGGCAGAGCCCTATGGCTACACCTTC
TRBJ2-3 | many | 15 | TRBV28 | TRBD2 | CASSLVRGYTDTQYF | TGTGCCAGCAGCCTCGTGCGGGGGTACACAGATACGCAGTATTTT
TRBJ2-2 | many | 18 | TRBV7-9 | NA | CASSFFFPSLSNTGELFF | TGTGCCAGCAGCTTTTTTTTTCCATCCCTTTCGAACACCGGGGAGCTGTTTTTT
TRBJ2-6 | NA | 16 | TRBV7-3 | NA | CASSSAIESGANVLTF | TGTGCCAGCAGCTCAGCCATAGAGTCTGGGGCCAACGTCCTGACTTTC
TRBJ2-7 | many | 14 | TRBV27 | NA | CASSLRDGKYEQYF | TGTGCCAGCAGTTTGCGGGACGGGAAGTACGAGCAGTACTTC
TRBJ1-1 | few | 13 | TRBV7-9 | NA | CASSPDQGSEAFF | TGTGCCAGCAGCCCCGACCAGGGAAGTGAAGCTTTCTTT
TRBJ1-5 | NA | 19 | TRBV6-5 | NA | CASSYSTPGGRDYNQPQHF | TGTGCCAGCAGTTACTCGACGCCGGGGGGGCGGGATTACAATCAGCCCCAGCATTTT
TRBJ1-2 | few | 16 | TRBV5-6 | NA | CASSFRKDTLNYGYTF | TGTGCCAGCAGCTTCAGGAAGGACACCCTTAACTATGGCTACACCTTC
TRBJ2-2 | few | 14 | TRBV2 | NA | CASRRAGLSGELFF | TGTGCCAGCAGAAGGGCCGGTCTATCCGGGGAGCTGTTTTTT
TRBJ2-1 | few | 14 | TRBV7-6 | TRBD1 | CASSLRQGAGEQFF | TGTGCCAGCAGCTTAAGACAGGGGGCAGGTGAGCAGTTCTTC